Below are 5 T cell receptor beta chains sequenced from a single sample in a study of spatial heterogeneity in lung cancer (dated by TCRdb to the late 2010s). The method was 5' RACE. The listed sequencing device is NextSeq 500. Using fastp at Q25 and MiXCR, TCRdb reprocessed the public reads and kept productive beta chains. All rows with the same CDR3 protein become a single entry with the most common DNA and genes. In this sample the table shows over 13,000 distinct CDR3 sequences, roughly 3.6% of which occur a single time. The ten largest clones take up around 9.6% of the sample. The meaning of the sample's time point label: sample taken at primary tumor resection. The starting material was normal lung tissue next to the tumor, obtained at surgery. These receptors originate from a male donor with early-stage non-small cell lung cancer.

Relative to its sample, this clonotype is medium-sized. This beta chain is an off-target read within a library intended for alpha chains, so its frequency means little. V is TRBV6-5 and J is TRBJ1-1; D unresolved. CDR1 MNHEY and CDR2 SVGAGI come from the germline V gene. The CDR3 extends over 15 amino acids. V lost 0 bases and J lost 0, with 8 bases in between. Here the CDR3 reads CASSYSVRLNTEAFF. CDR3 bases: TGTGCCAGCAGTTACTCGGTCAGGCTGAACACTGAAGCTTTCTTT.

This clonotype was detected many times. This beta chain came through as a stray read in a library set up for alpha chains, and its size says little. This chain joins TRBV24-1 and TRBJ2-5, with 7 bases identical to TRBD2. This CDR3 has 13 residues. Germline-derived CDR1 and CDR2 are KGHDR and SFDVKD. V shed 6 bases, J shed 5 bases, and the junction held 5 bases outside the gene matches. This chain's CDR3 is CATSRAGQETQYF. DNA of the CDR3: TGTGCCACCAGTAGAGCGGGGCAGGAGACCCAGTACTTC.

This clonotype was counted ten times or more. The size of this beta chain means little, since it is a stray read in a library made for alpha chains. The gene calls are TRBV5-1 and TRBJ2-3; D assignment may be TRBD1 or TRBD2 (5 bases each). Deletions cut 1 base from V and 2 bases from J, with 14 bases between. The CDR3 extends over 16 amino acids. The germline V gene encodes CDR1 SGHRS and CDR2 YFSETQ. The CDR3 DNA follows: TGCGCCAGCAGCTTGTCTAGAGGGGCCTACACAGATACGCAGTATTTT. It is translated as CASSLSRGAYTDTQYF.

This clonotype appeared many times. This beta chain appears as a stray read in a library generated for alpha chains; its size is not informative. J is TRBJ2-7 and V is TRBV12-3 or TRBV12-4, with TRBD2 identical over 13 bases. Losses at the gene ends were 5 bases for V and 4 bases for J; bases not matched to a gene: 14. The CDR3 is made up of 18 amino acids. The CDR3 loop is CASSPRLAGGPVKYEQYF. The CDR3 nucleotides are TGTGCCAGCAGTCCAAGACTAGCGGGAGGCCCCGTTAAGTACGAGCAGTACTTC.

This clonotype was recorded many times. This beta chain was picked up by a library intended for alpha chains and is off target, so its count carries little meaning. J is TRBJ2-1 and V is TRBV6-5; TRBD2 aligns across 9 bases. This CDR3 has 16 amino acids. Germline values: CDR1 MNHEY, CDR2 SVGAGI. V was clipped by 4 bases and J by 0 bases; unmatched bases: 4. The CDR3 DNA is TGTGCCAGCAGTTCTAGCGGGAAGAGCTCCTACAATGAGCAGTTCTTC. This sequence encodes CASSSSGKSSYNEQFF.